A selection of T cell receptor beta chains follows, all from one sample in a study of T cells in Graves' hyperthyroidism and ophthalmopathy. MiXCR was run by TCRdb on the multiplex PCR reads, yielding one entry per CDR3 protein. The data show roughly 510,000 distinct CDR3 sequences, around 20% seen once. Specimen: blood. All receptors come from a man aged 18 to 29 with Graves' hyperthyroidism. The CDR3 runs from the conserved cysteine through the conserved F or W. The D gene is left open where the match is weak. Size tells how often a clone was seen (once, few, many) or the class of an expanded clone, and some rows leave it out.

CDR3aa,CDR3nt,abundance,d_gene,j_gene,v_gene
CASSLQGRNIQYF,TGTGCCAGCAGCCTACAGGGAAGAAACATTCAGTACTTC,.,.,TRBJ2-4,TRBV14
CSVEGAGGVETQYF,TGCAGCGTTGAAGGGGCAGGGGGCGTCGAGACCCAGTACTTC,.,TRBD1,TRBJ2-5,TRBV29-1
CSARDPRSGRETQYF,TGCAGTGCTAGAGATCCCCGGAGCGGGAGGGAGACCCAGTACTTC,once,TRBD2,TRBJ2-5,TRBV20-1
CASSSGPTTGELFF,TGTGCCAGCAGCTCGGGACCAACCACCGGGGAGCTGTTTTTT,many,.,TRBJ2-2,TRBV11-1
CASSQDLGWGGQPQHF,TGTGCCAGCAGCCAAGACCTGGGGTGGGGGGGTCAGCCCCAGCATTTT,few,.,TRBJ1-5,TRBV11-1
CASSLGPGLAGQETQYF,TGCGCCAGCAGTTTGGGTCCGGGACTAGCGGGACAAGAGACCCAGTACTTC,.,TRBD2,TRBJ2-5,TRBV10-2
CATGRGTISYEQYF,TGCGCCACCGGGAGAGGGACAATTTCCTACGAGCAGTACTTC,.,.,TRBJ2-7,TRBV10-2
CASSPRNARSYTF,TGTGCCAGCAGCCCCCGCAATGCCCGGAGCTACACCTTC,many,.,TRBJ1-2,TRBV7-9
CASSLRGNSPNQPQHF,TGTGCCAGCAGCTTGCGTGGCAACAGTCCGAATCAGCCCCAGCATTTT,.,.,TRBJ1-5,TRBV5-6
CSARDFQFHGGEQYF,TGCAGTGCTAGAGATTTCCAGTTTCACGGGGGCGAGCAGTACTTC,few,.,TRBJ2-7,TRBV20-1
CASSHLSETGLYEAFF,TGTGCCAGTAGTCACCTCAGTGAGACAGGACTTTATGAAGCTTTCTTT,many,.,TRBJ1-1,TRBV27
CASSQGRGKETQYF,TGCGCCAGCAGCCAGGGGCGGGGGAAGGAGACCCAGTACTTC,few,TRBD2,TRBJ2-5,TRBV4-1
CASSQGETYEQYF,TGTGCCAGCAGCCAAGGCGAGACCTACGAGCAGTACTTC,.,.,TRBJ2-7,TRBV3-1
CASTPFRGRNTGELFF,TGTGCCAGCACCCCTTTCCGGGGGCGCAACACCGGGGAGCTGTTTTTT,many,.,TRBJ2-2,TRBV6-1
CASSGIETEAFF,TGTGCCAGTAGTGGGATTGAGACTGAAGCTTTCTTT,many,.,TRBJ1-1,TRBV19
CASKGVGTQYF,TGTGCCAGCAAAGGCGTCGGGACCCAGTACTTC,.,.,TRBJ2-5,TRBV28
CASSLEGQGGIYEQYF,TGTGCCAGCAGCCTCGAAGGACAGGGGGGAATCTACGAGCAGTACTTC,many,TRBD1,TRBJ2-7,TRBV5-5
CASSAGTVEQYF,TGTGCCAGCAGCGCCGGGACAGTCGAGCAGTACTTC,many,TRBD1,TRBJ2-7,TRBV5-6
CASSLILFVENTEAFF,TGTGCCAGCAGCTTGATTTTGTTTGTCGAGAACACTGAAGCTTTCTTT,.,.,TRBJ1-1,TRBV5-6
CASSSGPATEAFF,TGTGCCAGCAGTAGTGGCCCAGCCACTGAAGCTTTCTTT,many,.,TRBJ1-1,TRBV12-3/TRBV12-4
CSSQAATGELFF,TGCAGCTCCCAGGCAGCGACCGGGGAGCTGTTTTTT,many,.,TRBJ2-2,TRBV29-1
CASSPTVGTGGTGELFF,TGTGCCAGCAGCCCCACGGTAGGGACAGGGGGCACCGGGGAGCTGTTTTTT,many,TRBD1,TRBJ2-2,TRBV11-2
CASSIGTAGYTF,TGCGCCAGCAGCATTGGGACAGCCGGCTACACCTTC,many,TRBD1,TRBJ1-2,TRBV5-1
CASSISRGHEQYF,TGTGCCAGTAGTATTTCGAGAGGCCACGAGCAGTACTTC,.,.,TRBJ2-7,TRBV19
CASSLGRGRTGELFF,TGTGCCAGCAGCTTAGGGCGGGGACGCACCGGGGAGCTGTTTTTT,.,.,TRBJ2-2,TRBV11-3
CASSLAGPGGYTF,TGTGCCAGCAGTTTAGCAGGGCCTGGTGGCTACACCTTC,many,.,TRBJ1-2,TRBV12-3/TRBV12-4
CASSFGGAAYEQYF,TGTGCCAGCAGTTTCGGCGGGGCGGCCTACGAGCAGTACTTC,few,.,TRBJ2-7,TRBV12-3/TRBV12-4
CASSPSLAGGGKTQYF,TGTGCCAGCAGTCCCTCCCTAGCGGGGGGCGGGAAGACCCAGTACTTC,many,TRBD2,TRBJ2-5,TRBV12-3/TRBV12-4
CSVDAGENIQYF,TGCAGCGTTGATGCAGGGGAAAACATTCAGTACTTC,few,.,TRBJ2-4,TRBV29-1
CSVPGTQGTYEQYF,TGCAGCGTCCCCGGCACCCAGGGGACCTACGAGCAGTACTTC,few,.,TRBJ2-7,TRBV29-1
CATSRDSRQAANQPQHF,TGTGCCACCAGCAGAGATAGCCGACAGGCGGCTAATCAGCCCCAGCATTTT,many,.,TRBJ1-5,TRBV15
CASSLAGLADGYTF,TGTGCCAGCAGCTTAGCTGGCTTAGCGGATGGCTACACCTTC,many,.,TRBJ1-2,TRBV7-2
CASSLGVPLAGYEQYF,TGTGCCAGCAGTTTAGGGGTTCCTCTCGCGGGGTACGAGCAGTACTTC,few,.,TRBJ2-7,TRBV28
CASSLGEANPSTGELFF,TGTGCCAGCAGTTTAGGGGAGGCAAACCCGTCCACCGGGGAGCTGTTTTTT,many,.,TRBJ2-2,TRBV28
CASSRRGGELFF,TGTGCCAGCAGCCGGCGTGGCGGGGAGCTGTTTTTT,many,.,TRBJ2-2,TRBV28
CASSYPGGMNTEAFF,TGTGCCAGCAGTTACCCGGGCGGGATGAACACTGAAGCTTTCTTT,few,.,TRBJ1-1,TRBV6-5
CASRAGPDSNQPQHF,TGTGCCAGCAGAGCAGGCCCGGATAGCAATCAGCCCCAGCATTTT,many,.,TRBJ1-5,TRBV12-3/TRBV12-4
CATSDARTGNTEAFF,TGTGCCACCAGTGACGCTAGGACTGGGAACACTGAAGCTTTCTTT,many,.,TRBJ1-1,TRBV24-1
CASSPPRGGGETQYF,TGTGCCAGCAGCCCCCCCAGGGGGGGTGGCGAGACCCAGTACTTC,few,.,TRBJ2-5,TRBV7-9
CASSYTGGPVDTQYF,TGTGCCAGCAGTTACACGGGGGGCCCTGTTGATACGCAGTATTTT,.,.,TRBJ2-3,TRBV6-5
CASSLIRTGAHEAFF,TGCGCCAGCAGCTTGATCCGGACAGGTGCCCATGAAGCTTTCTTT,.,TRBD1,TRBJ1-1,TRBV5-1
CASTRGGVTTYETQYF,TGCGCCAGCACCCGGGGGGGGGTTACGACTTACGAGACCCAGTACTTC,.,TRBD2,TRBJ2-5,TRBV5-1
CASSYNGGTEAFF,TGTGCCAGCAGCTACAATGGGGGGACTGAAGCTTTCTTT,.,.,TRBJ1-1,TRBV3-1
CASSQAGAVGNTIYF,TGCGCCAGCAGCCAGGCCGGGGCAGTCGGAAACACCATATATTTT,many,.,TRBJ1-3,TRBV4-1
CASSQEWEGALQPQHF,TGTGCCAGCAGCCAAGAATGGGAAGGGGCCCTGCAGCCCCAGCATTTT,few,.,TRBJ1-5,TRBV4-2
CSAGTDRGNTIYF,TGCAGTGCCGGGACCGACCGCGGAAACACCATATATTTT,many,.,TRBJ1-3,TRBV20-1
CASSQPMTGRAGELFF,TGTGCCAGCAGCCAACCCATGACGGGCCGGGCCGGGGAGCTGTTTTTT,once,.,TRBJ2-2,TRBV28
CASITADISGNTIYF,TGTGCCAGCATCACAGCGGACATTTCTGGAAACACCATATATTTT,few,.,TRBJ1-3,TRBV7-9
CASSDVGRGELFF,TGTGCCAGCAGTGATGTCGGGAGGGGGGAGCTGTTTTTT,few,TRBD2,TRBJ2-2,TRBV2
CASSFPGGQETQYF,TGTGCCAGCAGCTTCCCGGGAGGACAAGAGACCCAGTACTTC,few,TRBD2,TRBJ2-5,TRBV11-2
CASTSGRGPQHF,TGTGCCAGCACCTCGGGGAGGGGGCCCCAGCATTTT,.,.,TRBJ1-5,TRBV12-3/TRBV12-4
CAWSGAFEQYF,TGTGCCTGGAGTGGGGCATTCGAGCAGTACTTC,few,.,TRBJ2-7,TRBV30